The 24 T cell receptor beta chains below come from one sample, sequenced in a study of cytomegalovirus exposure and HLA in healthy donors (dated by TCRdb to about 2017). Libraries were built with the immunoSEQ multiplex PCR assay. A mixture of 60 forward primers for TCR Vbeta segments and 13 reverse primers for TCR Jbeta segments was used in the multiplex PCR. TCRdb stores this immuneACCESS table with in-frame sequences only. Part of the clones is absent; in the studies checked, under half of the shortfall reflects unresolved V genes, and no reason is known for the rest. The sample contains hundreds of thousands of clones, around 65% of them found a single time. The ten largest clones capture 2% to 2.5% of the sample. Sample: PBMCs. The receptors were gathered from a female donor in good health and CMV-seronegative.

CDR3 DNA sequence: TGCGCCAGCAGCTTTGGTCGGACTAGCCTCACAGATACGCAGTATTTT. This codes for CASSFGRTSLTDTQYF. The chain links TRBV5-1 to TRBJ2-3; 8 positions match TRBD2. The CDR3 loop spans 16 amino acids. The V segment lost 2 bases and the J segment 2 bases; nucleotides outside the gene matches: 7. Germline CDR1 and CDR2: SGHRS and YFSETQ.

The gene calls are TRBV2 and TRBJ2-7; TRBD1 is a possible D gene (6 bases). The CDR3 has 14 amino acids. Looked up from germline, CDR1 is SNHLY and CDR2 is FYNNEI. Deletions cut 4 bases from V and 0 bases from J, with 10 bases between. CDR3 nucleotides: TGTGCCAGCAGTGTAGGGGGAACCTCCTACGAGCAGTACTTC. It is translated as CASSVGGTSYEQYF.

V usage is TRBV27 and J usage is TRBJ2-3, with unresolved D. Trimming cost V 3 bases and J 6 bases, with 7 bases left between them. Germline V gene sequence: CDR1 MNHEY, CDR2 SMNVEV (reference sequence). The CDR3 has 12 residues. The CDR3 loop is CASSFSVDTQYF. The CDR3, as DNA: TGTGCCAGCAGTTTTTCGGTTGATACGCAGTATTTT.

CDR3 bases: TGTGCCATCAGTGACCCCAGGAGGACGAGTTACTACGAGCAGTACTTC. This sequence encodes CAISDPRRTSYYEQYF. V usage is TRBV10-3 and J usage is TRBJ2-7; a weak D match, TRBD2 (5 bases). The CDR3 runs to 16 residues. Germline V gives CDR1 ENHRY, CDR2 SYGVKD. V dropped 3 bases and J dropped 3 bases, with 18 bases sitting between them.

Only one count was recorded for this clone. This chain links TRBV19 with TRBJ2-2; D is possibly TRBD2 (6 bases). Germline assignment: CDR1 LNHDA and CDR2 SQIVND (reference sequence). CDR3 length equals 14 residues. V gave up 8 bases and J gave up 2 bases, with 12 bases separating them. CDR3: CASRVGRNTGELFF. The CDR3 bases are TGTGCCAGTCGGGTCGGGAGAAACACCGGGGAGCTGTTTTTT.

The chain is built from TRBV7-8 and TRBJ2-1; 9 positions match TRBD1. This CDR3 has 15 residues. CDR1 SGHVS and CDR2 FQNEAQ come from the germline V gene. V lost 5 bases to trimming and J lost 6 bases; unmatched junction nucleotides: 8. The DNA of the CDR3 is TGTGCCAGCAGCCATAGGACAGGGGATTTCAATGAGCAGTTCTTC. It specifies CASSHRTGDFNEQFF.

The CDR3 DNA follows: TGTGCCAGCAGCGTAGGGCAGGACATAGCTTCCTCTGGGGCCAACGTCCTGACTTTC. This translates into CASSVGQDIASSGANVLTF. This chain connects TRBV9 to TRBJ2-6, with D perhaps TRBD1 (5 bases). In germline, CDR1 is SGDLS, CDR2 YYNGEE. Trimming took off 0 bases at V and 0 bases at J, with 16 bases between the two ends. The length of the CDR3 is 19 residues.

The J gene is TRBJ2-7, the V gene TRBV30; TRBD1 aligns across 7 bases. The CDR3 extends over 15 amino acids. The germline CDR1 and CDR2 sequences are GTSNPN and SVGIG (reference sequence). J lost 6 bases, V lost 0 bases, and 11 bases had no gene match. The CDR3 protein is CAWSVTGTVRGEQYF. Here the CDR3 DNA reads TGTGCCTGGAGTGTAACGGGGACAGTTAGGGGCGAGCAGTACTTC.

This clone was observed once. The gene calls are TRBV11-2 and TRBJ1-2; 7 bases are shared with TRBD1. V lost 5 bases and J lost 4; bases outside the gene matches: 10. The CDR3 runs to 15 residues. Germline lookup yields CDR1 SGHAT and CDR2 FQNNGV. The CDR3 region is CASSPEGTAGYGYTF. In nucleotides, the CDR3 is TGTGCCAGCAGCCCCGAGGGGACAGCTGGCTATGGCTACACCTTC.

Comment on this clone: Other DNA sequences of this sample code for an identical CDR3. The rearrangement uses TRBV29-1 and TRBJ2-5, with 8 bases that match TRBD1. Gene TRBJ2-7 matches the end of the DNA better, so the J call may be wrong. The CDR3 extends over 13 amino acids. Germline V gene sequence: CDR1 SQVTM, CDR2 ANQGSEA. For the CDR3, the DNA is TGCAGCGTTGGGAGGACAGGGTCCTACGAGCAGTACTTC. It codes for CSVGRTGSYEQYF.

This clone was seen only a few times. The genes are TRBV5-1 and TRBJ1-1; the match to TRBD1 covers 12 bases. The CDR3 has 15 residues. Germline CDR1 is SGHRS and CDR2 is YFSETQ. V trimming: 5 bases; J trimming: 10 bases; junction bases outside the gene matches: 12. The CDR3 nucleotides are TGCGCCAGCAGGGCCGGGACAGGGGGCTATGAGGGAGCTTTCTTT. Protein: CASRAGTGGYEGAFF.

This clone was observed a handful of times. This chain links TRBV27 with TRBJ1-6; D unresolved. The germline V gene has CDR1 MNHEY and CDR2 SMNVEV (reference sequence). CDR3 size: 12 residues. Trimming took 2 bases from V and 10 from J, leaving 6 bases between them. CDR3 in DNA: TGTGCCAGCAGTTTACCAGGATCACCCCTCCACTTT. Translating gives CASSLPGSPLHF.

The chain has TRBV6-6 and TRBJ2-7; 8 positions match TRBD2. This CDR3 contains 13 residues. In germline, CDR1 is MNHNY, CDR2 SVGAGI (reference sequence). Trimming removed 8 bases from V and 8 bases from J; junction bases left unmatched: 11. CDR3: CASGWLAGKQQYF. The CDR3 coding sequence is TGTGCCAGCGGTTGGCTAGCGGGTAAGCAGCAGTACTTC.

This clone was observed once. The CDR3 sequence: CASSVGAGTAQPQHF. Written as DNA, the CDR3 is TGTGCCAGCAGCGTAGGCGCCGGGACAGCCCAGCCCCAGCATTTT. The V and J genes are TRBV9 and TRBJ1-5; TRBD1 matches at 7 bases. The CDR3 runs 15 residues. Trimming at V came to 0 bases and at J to 7 bases, leaving 7 bases not matched to a gene. CDR1 and CDR2 (germline): SGDLS, YYNGEE.

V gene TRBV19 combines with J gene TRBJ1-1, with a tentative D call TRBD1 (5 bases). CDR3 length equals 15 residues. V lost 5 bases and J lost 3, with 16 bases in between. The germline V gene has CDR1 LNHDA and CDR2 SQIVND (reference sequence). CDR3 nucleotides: TGTGCCAGTAGTGCCCAAGGGGTCATGCACACTGAAGCTTTCTTT. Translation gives CASSAQGVMHTEAFF.

In DNA, the CDR3 is TGTGCCAGCCTAGGACTTTCCTACGAGCAGTACTTC. It codes for CASLGLSYEQYF. The V and J genes are TRBV28 and TRBJ2-7; weak D call: TRBD2 (5 bases). This CDR3 comprises 12 residues. The V gene lost 8 bases and the J gene lost 1 base, with 9 bases spanning the gap. CDR1 MDHEN and CDR2 SYDVKM come from the germline V gene.

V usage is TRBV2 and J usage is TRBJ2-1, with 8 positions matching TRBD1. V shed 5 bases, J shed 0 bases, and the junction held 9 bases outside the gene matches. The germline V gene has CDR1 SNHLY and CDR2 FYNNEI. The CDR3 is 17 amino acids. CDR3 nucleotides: TGTGCCAGCAGTACATTGACAGGGGATGGCTCCTACAATGAGCAGTTCTTC. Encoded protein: CASSTLTGDGSYNEQFF.

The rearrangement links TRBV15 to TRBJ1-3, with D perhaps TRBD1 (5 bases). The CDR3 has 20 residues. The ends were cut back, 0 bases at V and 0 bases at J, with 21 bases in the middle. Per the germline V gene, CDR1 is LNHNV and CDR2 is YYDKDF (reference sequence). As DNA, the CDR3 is TGTGCCACCAGCAGAGACCTCTTCCGACAGAATTCCGACTCTGGAAACACCATATATTTT. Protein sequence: CATSRDLFRQNSDSGNTIYF.

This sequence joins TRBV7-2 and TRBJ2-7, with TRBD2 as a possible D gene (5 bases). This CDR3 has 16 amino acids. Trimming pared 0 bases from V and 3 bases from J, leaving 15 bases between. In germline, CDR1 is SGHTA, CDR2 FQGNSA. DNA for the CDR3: TGTGCCAGCAGCTTAGCAGAGGGAGTAGGTAGCTACGAGCAGTACTTC. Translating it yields CASSLAEGVGSYEQYF.

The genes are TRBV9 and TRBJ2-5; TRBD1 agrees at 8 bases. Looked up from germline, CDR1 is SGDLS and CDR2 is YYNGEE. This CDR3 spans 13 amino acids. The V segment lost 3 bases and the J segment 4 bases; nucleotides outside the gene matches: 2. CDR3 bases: TGTGCCAGCAGCGGGGACAGGCTAGAGACCCAGTACTTC. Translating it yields CASSGDRLETQYF.

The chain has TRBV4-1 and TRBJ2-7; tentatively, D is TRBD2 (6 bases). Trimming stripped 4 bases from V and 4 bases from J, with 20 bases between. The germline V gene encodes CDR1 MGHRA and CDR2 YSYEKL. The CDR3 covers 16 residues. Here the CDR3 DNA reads TGCGCCAGCAGCCTAAGCAGTACTAACGGGAGTTACGAGCAGTACTTC. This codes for CASSLSSTNGSYEQYF.

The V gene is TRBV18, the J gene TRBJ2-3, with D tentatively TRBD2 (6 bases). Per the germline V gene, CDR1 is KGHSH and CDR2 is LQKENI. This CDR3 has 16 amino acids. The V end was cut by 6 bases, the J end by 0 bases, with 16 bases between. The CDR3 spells CASSPGSGTSTDTQYF. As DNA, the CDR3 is TGTGCCAGCTCCCCAGGTTCCGGGACTAGCACAGATACGCAGTATTTT.

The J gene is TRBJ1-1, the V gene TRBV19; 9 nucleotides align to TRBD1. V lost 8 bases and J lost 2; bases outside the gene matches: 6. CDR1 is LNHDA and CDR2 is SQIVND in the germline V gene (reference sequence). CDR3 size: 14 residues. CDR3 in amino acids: CASRDRVGNTEAFF. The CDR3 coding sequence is TGTGCCAGTCGGGACAGGGTCGGAAACACTGAAGCTTTCTTT.

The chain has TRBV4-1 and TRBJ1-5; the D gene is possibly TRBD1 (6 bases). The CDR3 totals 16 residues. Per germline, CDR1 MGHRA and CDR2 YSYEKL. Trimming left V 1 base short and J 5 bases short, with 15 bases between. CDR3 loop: CASSQVGRGSDQPQHF. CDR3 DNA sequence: TGCGCCAGCAGCCAAGTGGGCAGGGGATCAGATCAGCCCCAGCATTTT.